This T cell receptor (beta chain) came from a study of blood T cell repertoires in COVID-19. The data were produced by immunoSEQ multiplex PCR, yet TCRdb's version contains in-frame clones alone and is incomplete. The sample consists of about 380,000 clones, 85% to 90% of them appearing once. Germline V gene data show CDR1 as SGHVS and CDR2 as FQNEAQ. Trimming removed 1 base from V and 4 bases from J, with 11 bases in between. This CDR3 comprises 15 residues. This clone has a count of ten or more. The source of this sequence is a man younger than 35 with active or convalescent COVID-19. Sequenced material: peripheral blood. The chain is built from TRBV7-8 and TRBJ2-1; the D is unclear. CDR3 coding DNA: TGTGCCAGCAGCTTAGTGGCAGGTCTTTACAATGAGCAGTTCTTC. Translation: CASSLVAGLYNEQFF.